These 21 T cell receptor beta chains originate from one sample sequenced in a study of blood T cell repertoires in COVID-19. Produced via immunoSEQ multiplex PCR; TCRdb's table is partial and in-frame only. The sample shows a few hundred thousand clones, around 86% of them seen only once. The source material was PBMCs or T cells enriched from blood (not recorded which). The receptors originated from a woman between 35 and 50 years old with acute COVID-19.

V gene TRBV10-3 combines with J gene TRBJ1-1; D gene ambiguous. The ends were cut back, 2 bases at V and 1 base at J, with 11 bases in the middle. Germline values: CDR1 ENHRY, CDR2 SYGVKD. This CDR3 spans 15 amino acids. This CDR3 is CAISERAGKNTEAFF. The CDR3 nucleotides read TGTGCCATCAGTGAGCGGGCCGGGAAGAACACTGAAGCTTTCTTT.

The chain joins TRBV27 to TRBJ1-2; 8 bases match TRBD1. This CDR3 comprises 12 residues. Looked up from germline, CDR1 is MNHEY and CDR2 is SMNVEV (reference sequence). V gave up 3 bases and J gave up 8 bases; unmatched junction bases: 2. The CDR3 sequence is CASSLTGDGYTF. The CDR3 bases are TGTGCCAGCAGTTTGACAGGGGACGGCTACACCTTC.

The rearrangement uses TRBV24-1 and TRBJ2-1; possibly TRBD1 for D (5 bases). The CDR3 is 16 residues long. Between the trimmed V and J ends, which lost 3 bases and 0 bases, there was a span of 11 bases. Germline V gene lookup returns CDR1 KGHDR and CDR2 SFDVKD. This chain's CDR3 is CATSDALQGSYNEQFF. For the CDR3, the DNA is TGTGCCACCAGTGATGCTCTCCAGGGCTCCTACAATGAGCAGTTCTTC.

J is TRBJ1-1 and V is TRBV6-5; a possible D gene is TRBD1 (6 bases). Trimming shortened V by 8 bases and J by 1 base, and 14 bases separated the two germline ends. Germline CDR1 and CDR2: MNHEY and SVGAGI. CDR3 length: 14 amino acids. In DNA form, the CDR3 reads TGTGCCAGCCCCAGAGGGGGACAGAACACTGAAGCTTTCTTT. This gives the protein CASPRGGQNTEAFF.

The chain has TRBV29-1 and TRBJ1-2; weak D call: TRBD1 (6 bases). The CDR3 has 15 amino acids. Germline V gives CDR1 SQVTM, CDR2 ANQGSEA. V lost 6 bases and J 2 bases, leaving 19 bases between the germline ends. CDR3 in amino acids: CSVEPDRIKNYGYTF. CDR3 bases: TGCAGCGTCGAGCCGGACAGAATCAAGAACTATGGCTACACCTTC.

The CDR3 here is CASSVAGAEKYF. CDR3 DNA: TGTGCCAGCAGCGTAGCTGGGGCAGAAAAGTACTTC. The chain couples TRBV9 to TRBJ2-7, with D possibly TRBD1 on 5 matching bases. Per germline, CDR1 SGDLS and CDR2 YYNGEE. Trimming pared 0 bases from V and 11 bases from J, leaving 12 bases between. The CDR3 is 12 amino acids.

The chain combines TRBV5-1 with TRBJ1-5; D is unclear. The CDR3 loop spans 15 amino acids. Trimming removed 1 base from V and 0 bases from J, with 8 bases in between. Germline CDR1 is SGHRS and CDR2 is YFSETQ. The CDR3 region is CASSLTGNSNQPQHF. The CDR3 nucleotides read TGCGCCAGCAGCTTGACCGGGAATAGCAATCAGCCCCAGCATTTT. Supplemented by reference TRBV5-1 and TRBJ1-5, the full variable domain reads KAGVTQTPRYLIKTRGQQVTLSCSPISGHRSVSWYQQTPGQGLQFLFEYFSETQRNKGNFPGRFSGRQFSNSRSEMNVSTLELGDSALYLCASSLTGNSNQPQHFGDGTRLSIL.

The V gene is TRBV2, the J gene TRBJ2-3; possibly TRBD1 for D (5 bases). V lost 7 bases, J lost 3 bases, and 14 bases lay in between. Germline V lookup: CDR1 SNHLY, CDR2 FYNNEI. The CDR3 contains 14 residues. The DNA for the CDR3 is TGTGCCAGCACGGTCCAGGGTGTAACAGATACGCAGTATTTT. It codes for CASTVQGVTDTQYF.

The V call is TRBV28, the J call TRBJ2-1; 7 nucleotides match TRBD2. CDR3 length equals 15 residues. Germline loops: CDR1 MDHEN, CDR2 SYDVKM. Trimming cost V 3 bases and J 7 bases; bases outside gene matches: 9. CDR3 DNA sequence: TGTGCCAGCAGTTTGTCTTGGCGGGGGTCTAATGAGCAGTTCTTC. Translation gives CASSLSWRGSNEQFF.

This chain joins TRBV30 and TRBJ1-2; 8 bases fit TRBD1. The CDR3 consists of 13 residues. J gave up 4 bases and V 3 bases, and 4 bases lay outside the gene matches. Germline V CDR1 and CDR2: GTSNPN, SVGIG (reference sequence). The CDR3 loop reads CAWRGTGTYGYTF. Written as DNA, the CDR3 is TGTGCCTGGAGGGGGACAGGAACCTATGGCTACACCTTC.

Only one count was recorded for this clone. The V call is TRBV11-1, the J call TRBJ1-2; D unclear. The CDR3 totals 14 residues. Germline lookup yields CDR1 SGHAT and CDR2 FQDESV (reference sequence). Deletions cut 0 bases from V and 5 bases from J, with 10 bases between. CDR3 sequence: CASSLALRLYGYTF. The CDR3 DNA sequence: TGTGCCAGCAGCTTAGCGCTGAGGCTGTATGGCTACACCTTC.

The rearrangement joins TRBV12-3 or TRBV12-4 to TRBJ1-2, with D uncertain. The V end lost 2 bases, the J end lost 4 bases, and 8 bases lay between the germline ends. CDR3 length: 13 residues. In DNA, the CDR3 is TGTGCCAGCAGTTTACCAGGCGTCTATGGCTACACCTTC. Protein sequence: CASSLPGVYGYTF.

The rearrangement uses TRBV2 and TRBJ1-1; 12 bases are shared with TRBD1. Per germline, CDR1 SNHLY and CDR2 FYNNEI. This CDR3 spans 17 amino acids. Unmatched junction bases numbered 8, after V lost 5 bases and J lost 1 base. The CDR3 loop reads CASSPRDRGRGNTEAFF. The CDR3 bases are TGTGCCAGCAGTCCCCGGGACAGGGGGCGCGGGAACACTGAAGCTTTCTTT.

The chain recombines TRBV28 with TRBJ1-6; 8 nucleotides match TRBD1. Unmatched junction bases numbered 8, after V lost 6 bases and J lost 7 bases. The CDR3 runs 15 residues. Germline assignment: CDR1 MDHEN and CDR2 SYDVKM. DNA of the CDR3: TGTGCCAGCAGCCCATTGGGACAGGTCAATTCACCCCTCCACTTT. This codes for CASSPLGQVNSPLHF.

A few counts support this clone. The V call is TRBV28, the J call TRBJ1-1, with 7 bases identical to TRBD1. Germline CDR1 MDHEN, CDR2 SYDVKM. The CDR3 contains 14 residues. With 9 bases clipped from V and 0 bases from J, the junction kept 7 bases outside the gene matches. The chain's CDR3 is CASHSTGVNTEAFF. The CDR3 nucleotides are TGTGCCAGTCATTCTACAGGGGTGAACACTGAAGCTTTCTTT.

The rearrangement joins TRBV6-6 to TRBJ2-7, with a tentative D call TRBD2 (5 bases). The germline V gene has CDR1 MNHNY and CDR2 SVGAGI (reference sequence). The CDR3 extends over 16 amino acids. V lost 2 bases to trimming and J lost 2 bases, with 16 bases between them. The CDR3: CASSYLRGLDAYEQYF. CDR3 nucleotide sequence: TGTGCCAGCAGTTACCTTCGCGGGCTGGATGCCTACGAGCAGTACTTC.

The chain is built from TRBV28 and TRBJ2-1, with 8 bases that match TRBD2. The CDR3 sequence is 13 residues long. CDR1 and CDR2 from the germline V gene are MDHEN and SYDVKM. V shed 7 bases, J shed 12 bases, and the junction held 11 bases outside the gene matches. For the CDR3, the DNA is TGTGCCAGCACCAACGGGAGGGGAGAAGGGCAGTTCTTC. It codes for CASTNGRGEGQFF.

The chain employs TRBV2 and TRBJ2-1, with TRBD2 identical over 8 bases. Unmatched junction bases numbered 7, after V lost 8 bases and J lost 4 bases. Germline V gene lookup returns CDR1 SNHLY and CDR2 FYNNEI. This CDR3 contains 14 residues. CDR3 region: CASGAGGGYNEQFF. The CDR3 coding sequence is TGTGCCAGCGGGGCGGGAGGAGGATACAATGAGCAGTTCTTC.

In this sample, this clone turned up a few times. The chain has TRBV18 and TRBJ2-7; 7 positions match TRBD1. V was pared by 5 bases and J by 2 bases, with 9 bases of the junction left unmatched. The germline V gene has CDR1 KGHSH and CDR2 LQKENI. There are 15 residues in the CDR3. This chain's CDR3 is CASSESGTATYEQYF. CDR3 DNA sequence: TGTGCCAGCTCAGAATCCGGGACAGCTACCTACGAGCAGTACTTC.

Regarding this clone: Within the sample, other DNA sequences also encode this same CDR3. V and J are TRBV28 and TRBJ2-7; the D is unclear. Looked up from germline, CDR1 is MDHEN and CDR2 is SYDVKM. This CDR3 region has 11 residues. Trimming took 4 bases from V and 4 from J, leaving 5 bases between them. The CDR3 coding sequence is TGTGCCAGCAGTTCCACTTACGAGCAGTACTTC. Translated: CASSSTYEQYF.

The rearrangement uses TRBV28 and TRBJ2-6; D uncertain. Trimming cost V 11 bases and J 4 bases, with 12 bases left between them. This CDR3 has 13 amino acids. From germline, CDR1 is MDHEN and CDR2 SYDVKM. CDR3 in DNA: TGTGCCTCCCGCCTGGCAGGGGCCAACGTCCTGACTTTC. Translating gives CASRLAGANVLTF. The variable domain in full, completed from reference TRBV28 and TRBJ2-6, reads DVKVTQSSRYLVKRTGEKVFLECVQDMDHENMFWYRQDPGLGLRLIYFSYDVKMKEKGDIPEGYSVSREKKERFSLILESASTNQTSMYLCASRLAGANVLTFGAGSRLTVL.